A selection of T cell receptor beta chains follows, all from one sample in a study of T cell responses to AZD1222 COVID-19 vaccine. Sequencing used immunoSEQ multiplex PCR; TCRdb keeps in-frame clones, though not all of them. This sample carries some 140,000 clones, 70% to 90% of them seen once, and the ten largest clones take 5.5%. Specimen: peripheral blood, collected on day 0 of AZD1222 vaccination. These receptors all come from an adult in good health. Each CDR3 is given with its conserved first and last residue. A D gene is named only where the DNA matches it firmly. Clone size is shown for a subset of rows, as once, few, many or a class of expanded clone.

>NA|TRBJ2-6|TRBV3-1/TRBV3-2|TRBD1
TGTGCCAGCCGACAGGGCCTCTCTGGGGCCAACGTCCTGACTTTC
CASRQGLSGANVLTF
>NA|TRBJ1-1|TRBV30|NA
TGTGCCCATGGAGGGACTGAAGCTTTCTTT
CAHGGTEAFF
>NA|TRBJ2-7|TRBV9|NA
TGTGCCAGCAGCCCACTCCCTTCCTACGAGCAGTACTTC
CASSPLPSYEQYF
>NA|TRBJ2-7|TRBV27|NA
TGTGCCAGCAGTCCGACTAGTGAGTACGAGCAGTACTTC
CASSPTSEYEQYF
>NA|TRBJ1-1|TRBV5-1|NA
TGCGCCAGCAGCCTAAACAGTAAGGAGTGTTTCTTT
CASSLNSKECFF
>few|TRBJ2-5|TRBV7-9|NA
TGTGCCAGCAGCTTACAGGAGTTCAGGGGGACCCAGTACTTC
CASSLQEFRGTQYF
>NA|TRBJ2-1|TRBV25-1|TRBD2
TGTGCCAGCAGGCTAAGCGGGAGCTCCTACAATGAGCAGTTCTTC
CASRLSGSSYNEQFF
>once|TRBJ1-2|TRBV19|NA
TGTGCCAGTAGTATGGTGGCAGGTTCTCCCTATGGCTACACCTTC
CASSMVAGSPYGYTF
>NA|TRBJ1-2|TRBV27|NA
TGTGCCAGCAGTCTAGAACCTGACAGGTCTAACTATGGCTACACCTTC
CASSLEPDRSNYGYTF
>once|TRBJ2-7|TRBV19|NA
TGTGCCAGTAGTAAGGGCGGTGAGTACTACGAGCAGTACTTC
CASSKGGEYYEQYF
>few|TRBJ2-7|TRBV28|NA
TGTGCCAGCAGTCCGGACACCACCTACGAGCAGTACTTC
CASSPDTTYEQYF
>NA|TRBJ2-7|TRBV29-1|NA
TGCAGCGCCAAACCAGGGGGGAAGTACGAGCAGTACTTC
CSAKPGGKYEQYF
>once|TRBJ2-2|TRBV19|NA
TGTGCCAGTAGTATCGTGGGAAGCACCGGGGAGCTGTTTTTT
CASSIVGSTGELFF
>NA|TRBJ2-5|TRBV28|TRBD1
TGTGCCAGCAGTCACATCGGACAGGGAAAACAAGAGACCCAGTACTTC
CASSHIGQGKQETQYF
>NA|TRBJ1-5|TRBV18|NA
TGTGCCAGCTCACCACCGATTGCACAGGGCAATCAGCCCCAGCATTTT
CASSPPIAQGNQPQHF
>once|TRBJ1-1|TRBV25-1|NA
TGTGCCAGCTGGGGGACAAGGAACACTGAAGCTTTCTTT
CASWGTRNTEAFF
>NA|TRBJ1-4|TRBV2|TRBD1
TGTGCCAGCGACGGGGACAGCGAAAAACTGTTTTTT
CASDGDSEKLFF
>NA|TRBJ1-1|TRBV12-5|TRBD1
TGTGCCTACAACCGGGACAGGGTCACTGAAGCTTTCTTT
CAYNRDRVTEAFF
>once|TRBJ1-2|TRBV30|NA
TGTGCCTGGAGTGTATACCCTGATGCTAACTATGGCTACACCTTC
CAWSVYPDANYGYTF
>NA|TRBJ1-5|TRBV27|TRBD1
TGTGCCAGCAGTTCCCGTACCAGGGGGCTGAATCAGCCCCAGCATTTT
CASSSRTRGLNQPQHF
>NA|TRBJ2-7|TRBV6-1|NA
TGTGCCAGCAGTGAAGAGCCAGGGGAAGGGAACGAGCAGTACTTC
CASSEEPGEGNEQYF
>NA|TRBJ1-1|TRBV28|NA
TGTGCCAGCAGTTTACGATTAACTGGAGCTGAAGCTTTCTTT
CASSLRLTGAEAFF